This T cell receptor beta chain was documented in a study of T-cell reconstitution after alpha-beta-depleted transplantation in children (dated by TCRdb to about 2016). The study in broad terms: T-cell immune reconstitution after TCRalphabeta/CD19-depleted allogeneic hematopoietic cell transplantation in children was quantitatively tracked in the study by means of TCR repertoire profiling. Points the paper makes about the study in general: Over the following months the frequencies of hyperexpanded clones went down, and after one year T-cell counts and TCRbeta diversity were mostly credited to newly produced T cells. In some patients, the high TCRbeta diversity seen at day 60 was put down to recipient T cells and intrathymic progenitors that had survived conditioning. The apparently early recovery of alphabetaT-cell counts about two months after transplant reportedly depended on only several hundred rapidly expanded clones that came from non-depleted graft cells.

The V end gives up 3 bases and the J end 2 bases, leaving 4 bases in the junction not matched to a gene. CDR1 and CDR2 (LGHDT, YNNKEL) derive from the germline V gene (reference sequence). The CDR3 measures 15 amino acids from cysteine to phenylalanine. Just CDR3 DNA is preserved here, 45 bases in frame from base 1. To prepare the library, PCR was applied. Sequencing was carried out with an Illumina HiSeq 2500. Molecular barcoding was employed in the preparation of TCR libraries, with unique molecular identifiers being used to normalize TCRbeta repertoire quantification. The public reads were reanalyzed by TCRdb: fastp trimming at Q25, MiXCR alignment, in-frame beta chains only. Entries that share a CDR3 protein sequence are merged under the most common genes and DNA. This sample lists around 440,000 distinct CDR3 sequences; about 10% were detected once. Just over 2% of the sample lies in the top ten.

This clonotype came up many times. Its target antigen remains unknown. Base quality data are lacking; no much larger clone is found one base away. What this sample's treatment or condition label stands for: allogeneic hematopoietic cell transplantation with graft depleted of TCRalphabeta T cells and CD19 B cells. The transplant recipients were children given TCRalphabeta/CD19-depleted allogeneic hematopoietic cell grafts. Here the chain combines TRBV3-1 and TRBJ2-1; TRBD2 matches 7 bases in the middle. The sequencing here drew on PBMCs, taken before TCRalphabeta/CD19-depleted stem cell transplant. This receptor was identified in a child aged 2-9 years with inherited bone marrow failure, due to receive a stem cell transplant. The CDR3 region: CASSQGAGTYNEQFF. The nucleotide sequence is TGTGCCAGCAGCCAGGGAGCGGGAACCTACAATGAGCAGTTCTTC.